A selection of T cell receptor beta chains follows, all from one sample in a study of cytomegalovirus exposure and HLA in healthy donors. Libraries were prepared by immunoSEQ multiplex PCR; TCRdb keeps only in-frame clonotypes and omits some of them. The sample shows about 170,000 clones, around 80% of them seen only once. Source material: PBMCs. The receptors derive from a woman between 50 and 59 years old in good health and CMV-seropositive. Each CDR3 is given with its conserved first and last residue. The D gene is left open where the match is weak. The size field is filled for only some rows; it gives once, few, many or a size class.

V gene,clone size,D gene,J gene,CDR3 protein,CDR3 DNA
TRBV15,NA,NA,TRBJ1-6,CATSRDAATNNSPLHF,TGTGCCACCAGCAGAGATGCGGCGACCAATAATTCACCCCTCCACTTT
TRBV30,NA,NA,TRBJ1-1,CAWSTTWNTEAFF,TGTGCCTGGAGCACTACCTGGAACACTGAAGCTTTCTTT
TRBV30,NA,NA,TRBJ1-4,CAWGGRTLNEKLFF,TGTGCCTGGGGGGGGAGAACCCTTAATGAAAAACTGTTTTTT
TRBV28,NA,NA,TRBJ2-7,CSKKKAGYEQYF,TGTTCCAAGAAGAAGGCGGGCTACGAGCAGTACTTC
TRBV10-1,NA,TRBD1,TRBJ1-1,CASSESGQRAFF,TGCGCCAGCAGTGAGTCGGGACAGCGAGCTTTCTTT
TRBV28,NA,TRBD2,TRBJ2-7,CASSAPGLALYEQYF,TGTGCCAGCAGCGCCCCGGGACTAGCGCTGTACGAGCAGTACTTC
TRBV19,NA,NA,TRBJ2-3,CASSTTGTDTQYF,TGTGCCAGTAGTACGACCGGGACAGATACGCAGTATTTT
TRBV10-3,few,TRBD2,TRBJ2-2,CAISETSGSNTGELFF,TGTGCCATCAGTGAAACTAGCGGATCGAACACCGGGGAGCTGTTTTTT
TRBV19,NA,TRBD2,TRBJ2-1,CASMHLAGDYNEQFF,TGTGCCAGTATGCATCTAGCGGGAGACTACAATGAGCAGTTCTTC
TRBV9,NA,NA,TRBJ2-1,CASSVEGGGFF,TGTGCCAGCAGCGTAGAGGGAGGGGGGTTCTTC
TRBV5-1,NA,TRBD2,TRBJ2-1,CASSRLGTSGIGEEQFF,TGCGCCAGCAGCAGGCTTGGGACTAGCGGGATTGGTGAGGAGCAGTTCTTC
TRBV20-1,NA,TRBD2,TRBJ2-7,CSAGTSNEQYF,TGCAGTGCTGGGACTAGTAACGAGCAGTACTTC
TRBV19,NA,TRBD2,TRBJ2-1,CASSRLAGYNEQFF,TGTGCCAGTAGTCGACTAGCGGGCTACAATGAGCAGTTCTTC
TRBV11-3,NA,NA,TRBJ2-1,CAVIAPSSYNEQFF,TGTGCCGTTATAGCGCCCAGCTCCTACAATGAGCAGTTCTTC
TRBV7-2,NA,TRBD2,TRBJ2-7,CASSLDFREGEQYF,TGTGCCAGCAGCTTAGACTTCCGGGAGGGCGAGCAGTACTTC
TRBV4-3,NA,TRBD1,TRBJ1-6,CASSRGQPYNSPLHF,TGCGCCAGCAGCCGGGGACAGCCCTATAATTCACCCCTCCACTTT
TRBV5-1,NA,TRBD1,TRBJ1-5,CASSIPGQGSQPQHF,TGCGCCAGCAGCATACCGGGACAGGGGAGCCAGCCCCAGCATTTT
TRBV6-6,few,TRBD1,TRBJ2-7,CASSSTQGAREQYF,TGTGCCAGCAGTTCAACCCAGGGGGCGCGCGAGCAGTACTTC
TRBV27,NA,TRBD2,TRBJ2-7,CTSSLTRASGRAYHEQYF,TGTACCAGCAGTTTAACCAGGGCCAGCGGGAGGGCCTACCACGAGCAGTACTTC
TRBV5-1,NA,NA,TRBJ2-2,CASSLVTIDTGELFF,TGCGCCAGCAGCTTGGTGACAATTGACACCGGGGAGCTGTTTTTT
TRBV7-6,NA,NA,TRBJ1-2,CASSFAGGYGYTF,TGTGCCAGCAGCTTCGCAGGAGGCTATGGCTACACCTTC
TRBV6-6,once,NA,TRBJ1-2,CASSSRGGESGYTF,TGTGCCAGCAGTAGTCGGGGCGGGGAGAGTGGCTACACCTTC
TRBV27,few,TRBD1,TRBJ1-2,CASRSPGQGGGYTF,TGTGCCAGCAGATCCCCGGGACAGGGTGGTGGCTACACCTTC
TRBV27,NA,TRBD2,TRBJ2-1,CASLAGGYNEQFF,TGTGCCAGCCTGGCGGGGGGCTACAATGAGCAGTTCTTC
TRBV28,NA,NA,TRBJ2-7,CASSPGGYLYEQYF,TGTGCCAGCAGCCCTGGCGGGTACCTCTACGAGCAGTACTTC
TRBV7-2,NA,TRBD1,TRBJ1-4,CASSSSGTGEEKLFF,TGTGCCAGCAGCTCCTCCGGGACAGGAGAGGAAAAACTGTTTTTT
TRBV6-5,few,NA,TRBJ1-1,CASSREVLTEAFF,TGTGCCAGCTCGAGGGAAGTCCTGACTGAAGCTTTCTTT
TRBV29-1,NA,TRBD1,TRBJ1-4,CSVATGTANEKLFF,TGCAGCGTTGCGACCGGGACAGCTAATGAAAAACTGTTTTTT
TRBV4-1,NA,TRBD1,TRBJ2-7,CASSPRQGFYEQYF,TGCGCCAGCAGCCCCCGACAGGGGTTCTACGAGCAGTACTTC
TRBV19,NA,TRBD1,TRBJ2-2,CASKTGTGELFF,TGTGCCAGTAAGACAGGGACCGGGGAGCTGTTTTTT
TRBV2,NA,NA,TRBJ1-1,CASSEGQANTEAFF,TGTGCCAGCAGTGAAGGTCAGGCGAACACTGAAGCTTTCTTT
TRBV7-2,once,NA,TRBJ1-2,CASSQDWDYGYTF,TGTGCCAGCAGCCAGGACTGGGACTATGGCTACACCTTC
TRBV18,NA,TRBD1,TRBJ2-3,CASSPRWTGGPSTDTQYF,TGTGCCAGCTCACCTAGATGGACAGGGGGCCCGAGCACAGATACGCAGTATTTT
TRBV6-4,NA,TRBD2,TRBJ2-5,CASSVPGLAEETQYF,TGTGCCAGCAGTGTGCCGGGACTAGCGGAAGAGACCCAGTACTTC
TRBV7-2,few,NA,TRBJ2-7,CASSLTDRYEQYF,TGTGCCAGCAGCTTGACAGACCGCTACGAGCAGTACTTC
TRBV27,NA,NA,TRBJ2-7,CASSLGGAVGSYEQYF,TGTGCCAGCAGTTTGGGTGGGGCAGTAGGCTCCTACGAGCAGTACTTC
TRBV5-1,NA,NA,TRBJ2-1,CASSYINEQFF,TGCGCCAGCAGCTACATCAATGAGCAGTTCTTC
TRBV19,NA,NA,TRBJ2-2,CASSIARNTGELFF,TGTGCCAGTAGTATTGCCAGGAACACCGGGGAGCTGTTTTTT
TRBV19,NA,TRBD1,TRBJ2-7,CASSIVGTDYYEQYF,TGTGCCAGTAGTATAGTAGGGACAGACTACTACGAGCAGTACTTC
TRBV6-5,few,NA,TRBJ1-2,CASSYSQDSDGYTF,TGTGCCAGCAGTTACTCCCAAGACAGTGATGGCTACACCTTC
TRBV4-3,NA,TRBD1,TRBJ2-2,CASSQAGTGNTGELFF,TGCGCCAGCAGCCAAGCCGGGACAGGGAACACCGGGGAGCTGTTTTTT
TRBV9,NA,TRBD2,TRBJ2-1,CASSGLAGVAHNEQFF,TGTGCCAGCAGTGGACTAGCGGGAGTGGCTCACAATGAGCAGTTCTTC
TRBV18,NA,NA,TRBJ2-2,CASSPPSGGNTGELFF,TGTGCCAGCTCACCACCCTCCGGGGGAAACACCGGGGAGCTGTTTTTT
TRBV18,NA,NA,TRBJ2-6,CASSPFQVSGANVLTF,TGTGCCAGCTCACCTTTCCAGGTCTCTGGGGCCAACGTCCTGACTTTC
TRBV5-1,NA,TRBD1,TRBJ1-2,CASSARDRGLEGYGYTF,TGCGCCAGCAGCGCCCGGGACAGGGGGCTTGAGGGCTATGGCTACACCTTC
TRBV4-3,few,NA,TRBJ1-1,CASSQDLGAGAFF,TGCGCCAGCAGCCAAGATCTGGGCGCGGGAGCTTTCTTT
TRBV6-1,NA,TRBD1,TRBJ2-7,CASSGQGLSYEQYF,TGTGCCAGCAGCGGACAGGGTCTCTCCTACGAGCAGTACTTC
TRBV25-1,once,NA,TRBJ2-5,CASSESGEETQYF,TGTGCCAGCAGTGAGTCAGGGGAAGAGACCCAGTACTTC
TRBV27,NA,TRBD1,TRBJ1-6,CASSLSPRTGDTPLHF,TGTGCCAGCAGTTTATCTCCTCGGACAGGTGATACACCCCTCCACTTT
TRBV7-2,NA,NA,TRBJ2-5,CASSDGWGVGKETQYF,TGTGCCAGCAGCGACGGGTGGGGGGTAGGGAAGGAGACCCAGTACTTC
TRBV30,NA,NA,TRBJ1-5,CACRQSNQPQHF,TGTGCCTGTAGACAGAGCAATCAGCCCCAGCATTTT
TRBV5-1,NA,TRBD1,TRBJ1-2,CASSLDRGLGYGYTF,TGCGCCAGCAGCTTGGACAGGGGTTTAGGGTATGGCTACACCTTC
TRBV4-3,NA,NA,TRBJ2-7,CASSQGLGVAYEQYF,TGCGCCAGCAGCCAAGGGCTAGGGGTGGCCTACGAGCAGTACTTC
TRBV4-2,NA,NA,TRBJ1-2,CASSQDPGDPIYGYTF,TGTGCCAGCAGCCAAGATCCAGGGGACCCCATCTATGGCTACACCTTC
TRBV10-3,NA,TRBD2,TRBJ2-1,CALSRLAGDGNEQFF,TGTGCGCTATCCAGACTAGCGGGAGATGGCAATGAGCAGTTCTTC
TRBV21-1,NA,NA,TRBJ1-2,CASGQDRGRRGANYGYTF,TGTGCCAGCGGACAGGACAGGGGGCGGAGGGGGGCTAACTATGGCTACACCTTC
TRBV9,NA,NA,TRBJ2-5,CASSVALSQETQYF,TGTGCCAGCAGCGTAGCCCTAAGTCAAGAGACCCAGTACTTC
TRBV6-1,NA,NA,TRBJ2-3,CASSEFNRADTQYF,TGTGCCAGCAGTGAATTTAACAGAGCCGATACGCAGTATTTT
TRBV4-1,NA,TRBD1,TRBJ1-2,CASSQRNTGTDSPNYGYTF,TGCGCCAGCAGCCAAAGAAATACAGGGACAGACTCTCCTAACTATGGCTACACCTTC